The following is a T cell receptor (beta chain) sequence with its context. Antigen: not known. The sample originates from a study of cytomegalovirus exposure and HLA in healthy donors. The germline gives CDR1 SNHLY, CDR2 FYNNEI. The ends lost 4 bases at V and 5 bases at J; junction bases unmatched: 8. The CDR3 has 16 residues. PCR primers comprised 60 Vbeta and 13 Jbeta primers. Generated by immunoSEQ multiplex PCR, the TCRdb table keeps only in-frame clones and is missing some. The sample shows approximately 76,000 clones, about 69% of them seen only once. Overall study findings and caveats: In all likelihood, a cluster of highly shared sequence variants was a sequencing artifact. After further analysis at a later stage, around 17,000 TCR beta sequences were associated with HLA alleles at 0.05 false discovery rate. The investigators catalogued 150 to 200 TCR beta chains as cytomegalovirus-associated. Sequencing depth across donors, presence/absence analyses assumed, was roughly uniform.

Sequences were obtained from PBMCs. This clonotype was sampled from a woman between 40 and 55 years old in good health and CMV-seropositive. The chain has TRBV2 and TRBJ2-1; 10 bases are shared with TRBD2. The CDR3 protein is CASSAQGLALNNEQFF. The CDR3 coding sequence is TGTGCCAGCAGTGCCCAGGGACTAGCGCTAAACAATGAGCAGTTCTTC.